These 29 T cell receptor beta chains came from one sample sequenced in a study of T cells expressing NK-cell markers. TCRdb re-called the 5' RACE reads and gives one entry per CDR3 protein, without DNA. The sample includes some 600,000 distinct CDR3 sequences. Sequenced material: blood T cells: a sorted CD56 or NKG2C T cell subset, CD4+ or CD8+ T cells, or bulk PBMC T cells (not recorded which). All receptors derive from a man younger than 35 in good health.

The V gene is TRBV4-2, the J gene TRBJ2-3; the TCRdb D gene call, TRBD1, has no DNA to confirm it. Germline V gene lookup returns CDR1 LGHNA and CDR2 YNFKEQ. The CDR3 contains 13 residues. The CDR3 reads CASSQEGAHTQYF.

The chain combines TRBV2 with TRBJ2-3; TCRdb's D call, TRBD1, is unchecked because there is no DNA. From germline, CDR1 is SNHLY and CDR2 FYNNEI. The CDR3 runs 15 residues. CDR3 residues: CASTQGGGRADTQYF.

This sequence joins TRBV12-3 or TRBV12-4 and TRBJ1-1. The CDR3 contains 15 residues. CDR3 amino acids: CASSSNGVGLAEAFF.

V gene TRBV14 combines with J gene TRBJ1-1; TCRdb reports TRBD1, a call that lacks DNA to check it against. The germline gives CDR1 SGHDN, CDR2 FVKESK. This CDR3 comprises 16 residues. The CDR3 is CASSQMTGEGNTEAFF. The variable domain in full, completed from reference TRBV14 and TRBJ1-1, reads EAGVTQFPSHSVIEKGQTVTLRCDPISGHDNLYWYRRVMGKEIKFLLHFVKESKQDESGMPNNRFLAERTGGTYSTLKVQPAELEDSGVYFCASSQMTGEGNTEAFFGQGTRLTVV.

The rearrangement uses TRBV10-3 and TRBJ2-3. CDR3 length: 15 amino acids. Germline CDR1 ENHRY, CDR2 SYGVKD. CDR3 region: CAISTEVEGTDTQYF.

The V call is TRBV5-1, the J call TRBJ2-3. The CDR3 consists of 15 residues. CDR1 SGHRS and CDR2 YFSETQ come from the germline V gene. The CDR3: CASSLGSTSTDTQYF.

The chain is built from TRBV5-1 and TRBJ1-4; TCRdb's D call of TRBD1 is untestable without DNA. The germline V gene has CDR1 SGHRS and CDR2 YFSETQ. The CDR3 totals 16 residues. CDR3 residues: CASSPGHPATNEKLFF.

The chain uses TRBV24-1 and TRBJ1-2. CDR1 is KGHDR and CDR2 is SFDVKD in the germline V gene. CDR3 length: 13 residues. The CDR3 region is CATSDWGLYGYTF.

This chain links TRBV6-1 with TRBJ1-3. The CDR3 runs to 13 residues. Germline CDR1 reads MNHNS; CDR2 reads SASEGT. The CDR3 sequence: CASSTLTGNTIYF.

J is TRBJ2-1 and V is TRBV3-1; the D gene TCRdb calls, TRBD2, cannot be checked with no DNA. This CDR3 region has 13 residues. Germline loops: CDR1 LGHDT, CDR2 YNNKEL (reference sequence). CDR3 region: CASSQPFSREQFF.

The V gene is TRBV28, the J gene TRBJ1-1; the TRBD1 assignment by TCRdb is unverifiable without DNA. Germline V gene sequence: CDR1 MDHEN, CDR2 SYDVKM. CDR3 length: 15 amino acids. The CDR3 loop reads CASIPSRGMNTEAFF.

The J gene is TRBJ2-3, the V gene TRBV7-8; TCRdb picks TRBD2, but there is no DNA to check that call. The CDR3 loop spans 19 amino acids. CDR1 and CDR2 from the germline V gene are SGHVS and FQNEAQ. The CDR3 region is CASTHSAGGPPNFADTQYF.

V gene TRBV11-2 combines with J gene TRBJ2-6; TCRdb gives TRBD1 as the D gene, but with no DNA this cannot be confirmed. CDR1 and CDR2 from the germline V gene are SGHAT and FQNNGV. The CDR3 has 18 residues. CDR3: CASSLSGRVRSGANVLTF.

The V gene is TRBV5-5, the J gene TRBJ1-2; absent DNA, TCRdb's TRBD1 call cannot be checked. This CDR3 has 15 amino acids. CDR1 SGHKS and CDR2 YYEKEE come from the germline V gene (reference sequence). CDR3 residues: CASSWTENTNYGYTF. Looking up the rest from reference TRBV5-5 and TRBJ1-2 gives the full variable domain: DAGVTQSPTHLIKTRGQQVTLRCSPISGHKSVSWYQQVLGQGPQFIFQYYEKEERGRGNFPDRFSARQFPNYSSELNVNALLLGDSALYLCASSWTENTNYGYTFGSGTRLTVV.

The CDR3 loop reads CASQPSSSYNEQFF. This chain joins TRBV6-1 and TRBJ2-1. Germline CDR1 MNHNS, CDR2 SASEGT. The CDR3 totals 14 residues.

This sequence joins TRBV5-1 and TRBJ2-1; TCRdb's D call of TRBD1 is untestable without DNA. CDR1 is SGHRS, CDR2 YFSETQ, per germline. The CDR3 contains 14 residues. CDR3 sequence reads: CASSIGTKGVEQFF.

V gene TRBV27 combines with J gene TRBJ2-5; as DNA is missing, the TRBD1 call by TCRdb cannot be tested. The CDR3 is made up of 15 amino acids. The V gene's germline CDR1 is MNHEY and CDR2 SMNVEV (reference sequence). CDR3 sequence reads: CASSLSAGEQETQYF.

V gene TRBV11-2 combines with J gene TRBJ2-1; TCRdb names TRBD1, which stays unverified in the absence of DNA. The CDR3 length is 17 residues. The germline V gene encodes CDR1 SGHAT and CDR2 FQNNGV. CDR3 residues: CASSSQTAPHTYNEQFF.

V gene TRBV6-5 combines with J gene TRBJ2-1; the D call from TCRdb, TRBD2, cannot be confirmed without DNA. Per germline, CDR1 MNHEY and CDR2 SVGAGI. The CDR3 spans 13 residues. This CDR3 is CASSYDRGNEQFF.

The gene calls are TRBV20-1 and TRBJ2-4; with no DNA, the TCRdb D assignment of TRBD1 cannot be verified. The CDR3 is 15 amino acids. Germline V gene lookup returns CDR1 DFQATT and CDR2 SNEGSKA (reference sequence). CDR3 region: CSASPRQGTKNIQYF.

The J gene is TRBJ2-7, the V gene TRBV2; the D gene TCRdb calls, TRBD2, cannot be checked with no DNA. The CDR3 is 16 residues long. CDR1 and CDR2 from the germline V gene are SNHLY and FYNNEI. The CDR3 loop reads CASSYGRTGSSYEQYF.

V and J are TRBV4-2 and TRBJ2-4. This CDR3 is 16 amino acids long. Per the germline V gene, CDR1 is LGHNA and CDR2 is YNFKEQ. Here the CDR3 reads CASSQDKERSKNIQYF.

The CDR3 region is CASSPSPGQARNTGELFF. V is TRBV21-1 and J is TRBJ2-2; TCRdb names TRBD1, which stays unverified in the absence of DNA. TRBV21-1 is given as a pseudogene. This CDR3 comprises 18 residues.

The chain recombines TRBV27 with TRBJ2-1; TCRdb names TRBD1, which stays unverified in the absence of DNA. The CDR3 is 16 residues long. Germline V gene data show CDR1 as MNHEY and CDR2 as SMNVEV (reference sequence). The CDR3 spells CASSLMTGAGHNEQFF.

The chain recombines TRBV7-8 with TRBJ2-2. The CDR3 runs 17 residues. CDR1 and CDR2 (germline): SGHVS, FQNEAQ. The CDR3 spells CASSSRFGSTNTGELFF.

V gene TRBV28 combines with J gene TRBJ2-6; as DNA is missing, the TRBD2 call by TCRdb cannot be tested. This CDR3 is 17 amino acids long. Germline lookup yields CDR1 MDHEN and CDR2 SYDVKM. This chain's CDR3 is CASIPSGGGPGANVLTF.

This chain joins TRBV6-1 and TRBJ1-5. The CDR3 sequence is 14 residues long. Germline-derived CDR1 and CDR2 are MNHNS and SASEGT. The CDR3 sequence is CASRQDTSNQPQHF.

This CDR3 reads CAPRMGVGPSGANVLTF. The V call is TRBV21-1, the J call TRBJ2-6; TCRdb's D gene call, TRBD2, goes unchecked for lack of DNA. TRBV21-1 is listed as a pseudogene. The CDR3 contains 17 residues.

The CDR3: CASSRLPLAGGGDEQYF. The J gene is TRBJ2-7, the V gene TRBV6-5; there is no DNA to check the TCRdb D call of TRBD2. The CDR3 length is 17 residues. Germline assignment: CDR1 MNHEY and CDR2 SVGAGI.